A few counts support the clone carrying this TCR beta chain. These data are taken from a study of blood T cell repertoires in COVID-19. Study as a whole: COVID-19 samples from acute and convalescent phases originated in the United States, Italy and Spain. Sample material is recorded as cDNA or gDNA derived from T cells, B-cell-depleted T cells, or PBMCs.

As originally analysed: Reference gene primer amplification yielded estimated nucleated cell counts. Repertoires were generated with immunoSEQ multiplex PCR, while TCRdb's copy carries only in-frame clones and drops some. That table supplies the V and J calls and clone size; D and trimming were determined from the DNA. The sample lists 95,000 to 150,000 clones; 70% to 90% were seen once. V lost 4 bases and J 0 bases, leaving 13 bases between the germline ends. The CDR3 is 15 residues long. Germline CDR1 LNHDA, CDR2 SQIVND (reference sequence). The rearrangement links TRBV19 to TRBJ2-7; D is perhaps TRBD2 (7 bases). The receptor was isolated from a man in his fifties or sixties with acute or convalescent COVID-19. The sequenced sample consisted of peripheral blood. The CDR3 here is CASSRGGTISYEQYF. CDR3 DNA sequence: TGTGCCAGTAGTAGAGGGGGGACTATCTCCTACGAGCAGTACTTC.